This passage covers 4 T cell receptor beta chains from one sample sequenced in a study of cytomegalovirus exposure and HLA in healthy donors. Vbeta (60) and Jbeta (13) primers were used in the PCR. Using immunoSEQ multiplex PCR, the repertoire was profiled, and TCRdb retains in-frame clones only, with some absent. The data contain 100,000 to 120,000 clones, around 85% of them singletons. Sequences were obtained from PBMCs. These receptors were collected from a man under 40 in good health and CMV-seropositive.

This chain links TRBV6-1 with TRBJ1-1, with TRBD1 identical over 7 bases. J lost 3 bases, V lost 4 bases, and 8 bases had no gene match. The CDR3 has 15 residues. CDR1 MNHNS and CDR2 SASEGT come from the germline V gene. DNA for the CDR3: TGTGCCAGCAGTGCCCGACAGGGTTTGGACACTGAAGCTTTCTTT. Amino acids: CASSARQGLDTEAFF.

The chain combines TRBV4-1 with TRBJ1-1; 8 positions match TRBD1. The trim removed 3 bases at V and 0 bases at J, leaving 12 bases unmatched. CDR1 and CDR2 (germline): MGHRA, YSYEKL. CDR3 size: 18 residues. This chain's CDR3 is CASSHRTGGSSMNTEAFF. For the CDR3, the DNA is TGCGCCAGCAGCCATCGAACAGGGGGGTCCTCCATGAACACTGAAGCTTTCTTT.

The V and J genes are TRBV5-1 and TRBJ2-3, with a weak D call TRBD2 (11 bases). Trimming shortened V by 0 bases and J by 2 bases, and 25 bases separated the two germline ends. Germline V gives CDR1 SGHRS, CDR2 YFSETQ. This CDR3 region has 20 residues. This CDR3 is CASSLDEASGGTGVTDTQYF. CDR3 nucleotide sequence: TGCGCCAGCAGCTTGGATGAAGCTAGCGGGGGGACAGGGGTCACAGATACGCAGTATTTT.

This clone showed up just a few times. This chain joins TRBV10-3 and TRBJ2-3; 9 bases map to TRBD1. V shed 7 bases and J 4 bases; nucleotides not matched to a gene: 12. This CDR3 has 16 amino acids. CDR1 is ENHRY, CDR2 SYGVKD, per germline. CDR3 DNA: TGTGCCATCACCCCAGGACAGGGGCTACCCCCAGATACGCAGTATTTT. Its protein product is CAITPGQGLPPDTQYF.